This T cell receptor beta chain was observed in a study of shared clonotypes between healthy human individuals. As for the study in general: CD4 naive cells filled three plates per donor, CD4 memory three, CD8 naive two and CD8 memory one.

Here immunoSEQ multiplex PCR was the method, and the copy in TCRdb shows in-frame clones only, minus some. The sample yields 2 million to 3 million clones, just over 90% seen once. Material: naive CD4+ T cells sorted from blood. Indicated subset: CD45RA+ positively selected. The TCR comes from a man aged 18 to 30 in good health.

The CDR3 reads CASSDRIRGANYGYTF. Written as DNA, the CDR3 is TGTGCCAGCTCGGACCGAATACGGGGGGCAAACTATGGCTACACCTTC. The chain employs TRBV18 and TRBJ1-2; D perhaps matches TRBD1 (6 bases). This CDR3 region has 16 residues. V lost 6 bases, J lost 2 bases, and 19 bases lay in between. CDR1 is KGHSH and CDR2 is LQKENI in the germline V gene.